The TCR beta chain described here comes from a study of STAT5B mutations in CD4+ large granular lymphocyte leukemia. In the case of this clone: The antigen remains unidentified.

The CDR3 has 14 residues. Germline loops: CDR1 MNHNS, CDR2 SASEGT. V was clipped by 7 bases and J by 8 bases, with 17 bases between them. Measured with immunoSEQ multiplex PCR; TCRdb has only the in-frame clones, and not every one. The repertoire consists of 30,000 to 35,000 clones, with roughly two thirds occurring once and the leading ten covering around 1.9%. General study findings and limits: 8/27 top patient clones versus 2/35 control clones were TRBV06-family.

This chain connects TRBV6-1 to TRBJ1-4, with D tentatively TRBD1 (6 bases). The TCR originated in a human donor in good health. Material: CD4+ T cells from blood buffy coats. The chain's CDR3 is CASTSPGAGEKLFF. Written as DNA, the CDR3 is TGTGCCAGCACCTCGCCAGGGGCAGGGGAAAAACTGTTTTTT.